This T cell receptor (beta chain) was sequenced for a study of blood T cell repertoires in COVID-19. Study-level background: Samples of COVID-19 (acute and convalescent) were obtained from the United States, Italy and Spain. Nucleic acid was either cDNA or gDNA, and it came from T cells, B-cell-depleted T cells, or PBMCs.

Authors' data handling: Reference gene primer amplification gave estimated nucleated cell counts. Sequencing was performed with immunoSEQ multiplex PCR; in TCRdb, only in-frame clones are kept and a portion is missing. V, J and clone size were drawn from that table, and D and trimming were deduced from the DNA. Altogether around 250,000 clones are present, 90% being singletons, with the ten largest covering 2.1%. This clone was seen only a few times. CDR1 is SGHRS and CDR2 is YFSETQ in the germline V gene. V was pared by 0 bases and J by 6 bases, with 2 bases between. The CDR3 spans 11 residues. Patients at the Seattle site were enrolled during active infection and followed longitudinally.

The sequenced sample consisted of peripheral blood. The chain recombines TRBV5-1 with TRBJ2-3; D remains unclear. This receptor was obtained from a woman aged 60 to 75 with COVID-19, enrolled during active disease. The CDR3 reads CASSLADTQYF. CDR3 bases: TGCGCCAGCAGCTTGGCGGATACGCAGTATTTT.